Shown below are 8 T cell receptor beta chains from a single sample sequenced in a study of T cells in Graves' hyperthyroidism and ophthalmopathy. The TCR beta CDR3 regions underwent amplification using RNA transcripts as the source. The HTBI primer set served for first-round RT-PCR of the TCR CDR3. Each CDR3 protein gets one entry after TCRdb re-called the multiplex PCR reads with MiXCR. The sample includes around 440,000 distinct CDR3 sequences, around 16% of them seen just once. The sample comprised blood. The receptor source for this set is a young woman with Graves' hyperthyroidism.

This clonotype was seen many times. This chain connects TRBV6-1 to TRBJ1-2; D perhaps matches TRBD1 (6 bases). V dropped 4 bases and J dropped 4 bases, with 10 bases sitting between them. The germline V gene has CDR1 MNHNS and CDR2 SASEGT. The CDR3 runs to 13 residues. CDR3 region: CASSGGTLYGYTF. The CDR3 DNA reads TGTGCCAGCAGTGGGGGGACACTCTATGGCTACACCTTC.

CDR3 sequence (DNA): TGTGCCAGCAGTTACTCAGGGTTGGGTGAAAAACTGTTTTTT. Translation: CASSYSGLGEKLFF. This chain joins TRBV6-5 and TRBJ1-4, with D unresolved. There are 14 residues in the CDR3. The V gene's germline CDR1 is MNHEY and CDR2 SVGAGI. V lost 0 bases, J lost 7 bases, and 9 bases lay in between.

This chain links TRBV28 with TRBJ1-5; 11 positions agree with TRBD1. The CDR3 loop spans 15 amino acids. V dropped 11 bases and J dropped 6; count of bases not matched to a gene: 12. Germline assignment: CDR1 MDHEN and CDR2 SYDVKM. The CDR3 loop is CASQGGTGGVQPQHF. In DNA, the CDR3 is TGTGCCTCCCAGGGGGGGACAGGGGGTGTTCAGCCCCAGCATTTT.

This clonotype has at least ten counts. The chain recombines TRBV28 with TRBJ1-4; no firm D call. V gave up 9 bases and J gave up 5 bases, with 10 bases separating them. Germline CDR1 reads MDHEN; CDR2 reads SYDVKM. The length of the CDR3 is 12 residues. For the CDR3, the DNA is TGTGCCAGTACGGCTCTCAATGAAAAACTGTTTTTT. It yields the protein CASTALNEKLFF.

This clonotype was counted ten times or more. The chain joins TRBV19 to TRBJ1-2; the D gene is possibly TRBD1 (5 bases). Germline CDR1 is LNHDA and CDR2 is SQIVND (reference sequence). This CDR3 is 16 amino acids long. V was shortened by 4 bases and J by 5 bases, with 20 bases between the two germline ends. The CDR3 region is CASSKGHTGLDYGYTF. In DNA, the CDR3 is TGTGCCAGTAGTAAGGGTCACACGGGGCTGGATTATGGCTACACCTTC.

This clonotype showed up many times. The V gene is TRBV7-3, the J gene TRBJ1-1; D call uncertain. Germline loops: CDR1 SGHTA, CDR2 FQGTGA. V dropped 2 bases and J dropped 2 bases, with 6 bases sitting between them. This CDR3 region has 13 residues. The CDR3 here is CASSLELNTEAFF. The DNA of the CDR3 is TGTGCCAGCAGCTTAGAACTTAACACTGAAGCTTTCTTT.

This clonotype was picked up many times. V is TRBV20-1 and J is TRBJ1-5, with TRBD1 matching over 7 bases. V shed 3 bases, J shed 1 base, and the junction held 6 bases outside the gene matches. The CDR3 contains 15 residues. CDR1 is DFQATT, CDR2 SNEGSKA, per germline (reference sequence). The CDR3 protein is CSASLQGGSNQPQHF. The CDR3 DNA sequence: TGCAGTGCTAGTTTGCAGGGGGGAAGCAATCAGCCCCAGCATTTT.

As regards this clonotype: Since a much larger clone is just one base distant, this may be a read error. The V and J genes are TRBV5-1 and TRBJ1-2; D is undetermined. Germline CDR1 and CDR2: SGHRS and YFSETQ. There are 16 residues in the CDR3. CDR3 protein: CASSLEARRPNYGYIF. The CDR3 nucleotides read TGCGCCAGCAGCTTGGAAGCGCGGCGTCCTAACTATGGCTACATCTTC. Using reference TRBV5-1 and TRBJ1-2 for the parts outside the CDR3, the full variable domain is KAGVTQTPRYLIKTRGQQVTLSCSPISGHRSVSWYQQTPGQGLQFLFEYFSETQRNKGNFPGRFSGRQFSNSRSEMNVSTLELGDSALYLCASSLEARRPNYGYIFGSGTRLTVV.